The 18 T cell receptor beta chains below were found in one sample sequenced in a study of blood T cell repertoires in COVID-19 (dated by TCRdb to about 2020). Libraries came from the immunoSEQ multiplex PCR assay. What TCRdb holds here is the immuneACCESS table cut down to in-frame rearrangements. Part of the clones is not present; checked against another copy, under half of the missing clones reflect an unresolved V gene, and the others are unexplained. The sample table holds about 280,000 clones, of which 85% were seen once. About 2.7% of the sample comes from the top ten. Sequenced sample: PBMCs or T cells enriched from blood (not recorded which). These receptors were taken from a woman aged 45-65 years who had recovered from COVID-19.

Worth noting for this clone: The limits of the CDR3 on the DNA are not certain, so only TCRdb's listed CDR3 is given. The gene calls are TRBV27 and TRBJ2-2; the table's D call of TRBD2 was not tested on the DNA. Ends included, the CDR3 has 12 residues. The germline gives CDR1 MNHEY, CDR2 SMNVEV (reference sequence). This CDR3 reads CASSFGAGELFF.

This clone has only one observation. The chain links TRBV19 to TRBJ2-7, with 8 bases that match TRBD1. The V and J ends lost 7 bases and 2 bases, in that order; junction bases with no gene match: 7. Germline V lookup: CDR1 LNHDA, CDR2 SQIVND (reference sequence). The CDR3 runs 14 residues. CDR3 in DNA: TGTGCCAGTACCGAGGGGGGACAGGCCTACGAGCAGTACTTC. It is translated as CASTEGGQAYEQYF.

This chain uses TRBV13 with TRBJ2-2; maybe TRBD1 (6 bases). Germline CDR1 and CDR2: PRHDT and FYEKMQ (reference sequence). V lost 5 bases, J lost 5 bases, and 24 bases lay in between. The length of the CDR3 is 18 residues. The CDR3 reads CASSTRLNTGLRTGELFF. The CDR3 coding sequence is TGTGCCAGCAGCACCCGCCTAAACACAGGGCTTAGGACCGGGGAGCTGTTTTTT.

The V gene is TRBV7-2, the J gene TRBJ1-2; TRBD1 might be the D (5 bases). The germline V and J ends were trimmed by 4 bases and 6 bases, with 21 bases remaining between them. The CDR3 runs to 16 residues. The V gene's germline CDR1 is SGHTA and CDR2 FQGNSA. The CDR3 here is CASSSLLATGGNGYTF. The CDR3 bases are TGTGCCAGCAGCTCCTTATTGGCCACTGGGGGGAATGGCTACACCTTC.

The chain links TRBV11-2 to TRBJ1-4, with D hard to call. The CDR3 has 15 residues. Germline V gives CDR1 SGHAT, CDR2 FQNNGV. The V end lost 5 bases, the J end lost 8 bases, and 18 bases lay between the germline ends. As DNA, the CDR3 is TGTGCCAGCAGCCCACGTACAGCCCCGGCGGAAAAACTGTTTTTT. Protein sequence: CASSPRTAPAEKLFF.

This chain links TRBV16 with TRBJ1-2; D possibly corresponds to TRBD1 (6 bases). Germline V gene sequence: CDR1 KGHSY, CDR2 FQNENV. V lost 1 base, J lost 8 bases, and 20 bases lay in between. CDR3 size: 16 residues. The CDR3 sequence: CASSQLILGGRRGYTF. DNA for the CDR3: TGTGCCAGCAGCCAATTAATCCTCGGGGGGCGCAGGGGCTACACCTTC.

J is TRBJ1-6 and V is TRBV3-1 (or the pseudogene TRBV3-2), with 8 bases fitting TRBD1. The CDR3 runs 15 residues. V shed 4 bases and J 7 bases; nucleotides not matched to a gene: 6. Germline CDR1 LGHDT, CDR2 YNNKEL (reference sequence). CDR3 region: CASSPYTGGNSPLHF. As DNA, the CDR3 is TGTGCCAGCAGCCCCTACACAGGGGGGAATTCACCCCTCCACTTT.

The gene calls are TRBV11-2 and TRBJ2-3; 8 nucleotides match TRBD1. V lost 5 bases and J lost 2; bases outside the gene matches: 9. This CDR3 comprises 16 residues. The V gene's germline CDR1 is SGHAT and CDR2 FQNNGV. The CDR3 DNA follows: TGTGCCAGCAGCCGGGCCAGGGGGCGGAACACAGATACGCAGTATTTT. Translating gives CASSRARGRNTDTQYF.

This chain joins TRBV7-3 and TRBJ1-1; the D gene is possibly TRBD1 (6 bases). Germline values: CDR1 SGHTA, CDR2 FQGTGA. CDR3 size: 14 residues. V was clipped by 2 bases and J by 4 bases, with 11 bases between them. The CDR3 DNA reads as TGTGCCAGCAGCTTATCAGGGGTCGGCACTGAAGCTTTCTTT. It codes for CASSLSGVGTEAFF. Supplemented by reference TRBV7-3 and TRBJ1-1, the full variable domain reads GAGVSQTPSNKVTEKGKYVELRCDPISGHTALYWYRQSLGQGPEFLIYFQGTGAADDSGLPNDRFFAVRPEGSVSTLKIQRTERGDSAVYLCASSLSGVGTEAFFGQGTRLTVV.

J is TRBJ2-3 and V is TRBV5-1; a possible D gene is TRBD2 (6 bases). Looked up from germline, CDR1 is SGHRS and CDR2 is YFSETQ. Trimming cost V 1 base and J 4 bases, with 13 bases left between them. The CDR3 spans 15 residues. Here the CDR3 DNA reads TGCGCCAGCAGCTTGCTGGGGACTTCCGCAGATACGCAGTATTTT. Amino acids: CASSLLGTSADTQYF.

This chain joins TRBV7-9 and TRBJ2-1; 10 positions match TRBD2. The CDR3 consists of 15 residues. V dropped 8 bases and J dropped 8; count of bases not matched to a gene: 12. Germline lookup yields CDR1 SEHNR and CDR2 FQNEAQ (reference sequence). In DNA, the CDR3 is TGTGCCAGCCGTCTACTAGCGGGGCGTCAACATGAGCAGTTCTTC. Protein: CASRLLAGRQHEQFF.

The CDR3 is CASSLATGRNTIYF. The CDR3 nucleotides are TGTGCCAGCAGCTTAGCGACAGGGAGAAACACCATATATTTT. V and J are TRBV7-9 and TRBJ1-3; 7 bases match TRBD1. Germline loops: CDR1 SEHNR, CDR2 FQNEAQ (reference sequence). This CDR3 has 14 amino acids. Unmatched junction bases numbered 1, after V lost 0 bases and J lost 5 bases.

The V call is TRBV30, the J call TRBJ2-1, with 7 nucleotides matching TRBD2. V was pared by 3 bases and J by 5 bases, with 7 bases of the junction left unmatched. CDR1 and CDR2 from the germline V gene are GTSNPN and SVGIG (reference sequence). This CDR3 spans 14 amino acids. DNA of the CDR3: TGTGCCTGGAGCATAGGGACTACCGACAATGAGCAGTTCTTC. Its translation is CAWSIGTTDNEQFF.

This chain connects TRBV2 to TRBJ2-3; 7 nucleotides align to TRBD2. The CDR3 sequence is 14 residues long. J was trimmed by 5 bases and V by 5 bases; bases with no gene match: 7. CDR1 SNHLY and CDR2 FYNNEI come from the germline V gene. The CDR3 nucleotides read TGTGCCAGCAGTAAACTAGCGTTCCAAGATACGCAGTATTTT. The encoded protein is CASSKLAFQDTQYF.

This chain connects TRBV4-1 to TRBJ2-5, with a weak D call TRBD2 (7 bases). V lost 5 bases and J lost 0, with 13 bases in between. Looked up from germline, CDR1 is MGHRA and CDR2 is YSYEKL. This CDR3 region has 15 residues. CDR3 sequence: CASSGGGGDQETQYF. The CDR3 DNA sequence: TGCGCCAGCAGCGGGGGAGGGGGGGACCAAGAGACCCAGTACTTC.

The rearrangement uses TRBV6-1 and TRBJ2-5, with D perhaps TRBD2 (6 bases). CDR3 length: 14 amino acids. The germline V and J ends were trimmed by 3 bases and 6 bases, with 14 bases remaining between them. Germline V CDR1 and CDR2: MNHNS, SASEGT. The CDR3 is CASSELRLAKTQYF. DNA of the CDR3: TGTGCCAGCAGTGAGTTGCGGCTAGCGAAGACCCAGTACTTC.

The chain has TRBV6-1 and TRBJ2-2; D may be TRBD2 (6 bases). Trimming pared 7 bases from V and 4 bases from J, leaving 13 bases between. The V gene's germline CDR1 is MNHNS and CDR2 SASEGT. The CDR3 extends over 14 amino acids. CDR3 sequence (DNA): TGTGCCAGCAATGCGGGACTCCTCACCGGGGAGCTGTTTTTT. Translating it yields CASNAGLLTGELFF.

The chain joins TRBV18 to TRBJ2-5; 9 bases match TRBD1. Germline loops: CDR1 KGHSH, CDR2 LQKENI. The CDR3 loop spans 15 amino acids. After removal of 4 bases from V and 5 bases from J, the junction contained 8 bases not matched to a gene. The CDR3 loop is CASSQGQGRIETQYF. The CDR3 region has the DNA TGTGCCAGCTCACAGGGACAGGGAAGGATCGAGACCCAGTACTTC.